This T cell receptor (beta chain) was identified during a study of shared clonotypes between healthy human individuals. Only in-frame clones appear in the TCRdb table, and some are missing; sequencing was by immunoSEQ multiplex PCR. The table lists about 590,000 clones, around 95% of them singletons, with about 0.11% in the top ten. Cells designated naive CD8 were CD45RO-negative and were positively selected for CCR7, with terminally differentiated effector memory CD45RA+ cells excluded. Germline loops: CDR1 MNHEY, CDR2 SMNVEV (reference sequence). The CDR3 is made up of 14 amino acids. Trimming removed 7 bases from V and 6 bases from J; junction bases left unmatched: 7.

Material for sequencing was naive CD8+ T cells sorted from blood. The V and J genes are TRBV27 and TRBJ2-1; the match to TRBD2 covers 9 bases. The clonotype originates from a woman aged 25 to 39 in good health. The CDR3: CASTPSGTVNEQFF. CDR3 DNA: TGTGCCAGCACTCCTAGCGGGACAGTCAATGAGCAGTTCTTC.